A single sample gave rise to the 8 T cell receptor beta chains below, sequenced in a study of immune evolution from preneoplasia to lung adenocarcinoma (dated by TCRdb to about 2021). The protocol used for the library was the immunoSEQ multiplex PCR assay. As stored in TCRdb, this immuneACCESS dataset retains in-frame rearrangements with V and J assigned. A fraction of the clones does not appear; measured against another copy, unresolved V genes explain less than half of the discrepancy, and the remainder lacks a known reason. Within this sample are 11,000 to 15,000 clones, with approximately 80% of them counted one time only. The top ten constitute approximately 4.2% of the sample. The sample was FFPE minimally invasive lung adenocarcinoma tissue. What the cell subset or site label conveys for this sample: micro-invasive lung adenocarcinoma (MIA). The receptors here all came from a person aged 70 to 85 with lung adenocarcinoma.

The chain carries TRBV9 and TRBJ1-6; perhaps TRBD1 as D (5 bases). V was cut by 3 bases and J by 6 bases, with 13 bases left in between. Looked up from germline, CDR1 is SGDLS and CDR2 is YYNGEE. This CDR3 spans 15 amino acids. The CDR3, as DNA: TGTGCCAGCAGCGGCGGCACAGGTTCTAATTCACCCCTCCACTTT. Translated, it gives CASSGGTGSNSPLHF.

This rearrangement joins TRBV28 to TRBJ1-4; 9 nucleotides match TRBD1. Germline loops: CDR1 MDHEN, CDR2 SYDVKM. The CDR3 is made up of 17 amino acids. J gave up 5 bases and V 4 bases, and 11 bases lay outside the gene matches. CDR3 coding DNA: TGTGCCAGCAGTTCAAAGGACAGGGGAACATGGAATGAAAAACTGTTTTTT. Protein product: CASSSKDRGTWNEKLFF.

This clone is a singleton in its sample. J is TRBJ1-5 and V is TRBV7-2; 7 positions match TRBD1. Germline V gene sequence: CDR1 SGHTA, CDR2 FQGNSA. CDR3 length: 15 residues. The V segment lost 1 base and the J segment 3 bases; nucleotides outside the gene matches: 3. The CDR3 is CASSLEGQNNQPQHF. The CDR3 nucleotides are TGTGCCAGCAGCTTAGAGGGACAGAACAATCAGCCCCAGCATTTT. The full variable domain, completed using reference TRBV7-2 and TRBJ1-5, is GAGVSQSPSNKVTEKGKDVELRCDPISGHTALYWYRQSLGQGLEFLIYFQGNSAPDKSGLPSDRFSAERTGGSVSTLTIQRTQQEDSAVYLCASSLEGQNNQPQHFGDGTRLSIL.

The rearrangement uses TRBV18 and TRBJ2-3, with 9 bases lining up with TRBD2. There are 14 residues in the CDR3. The ends lost 8 bases at V and 3 bases at J; junction bases unmatched: 6. Germline CDR1 KGHSH, CDR2 LQKENI. The CDR3 is CASHAGGKTDTQYF. The CDR3 DNA follows: TGTGCCAGCCACGCGGGGGGGAAGACAGATACGCAGTATTTT.

The rearrangement joins TRBV5-8 to TRBJ2-1; no firm D call. From germline, CDR1 is SGHTS and CDR2 YDEGEE. The CDR3 extends over 14 amino acids. V was pared by 0 bases and J by 6 bases, with 10 bases between. CDR3 DNA sequence: TGTGCCAGCAGCTTGGATGAGGCATCCAATGAGCAGTTCTTC. Encoded protein: CASSLDEASNEQFF.

This clone came up once. This rearrangement joins TRBV7-9 to TRBJ2-3, with 7 nucleotides matching TRBD1. This CDR3 spans 14 amino acids. Germline assignment: CDR1 SEHNR and CDR2 FQNEAQ (reference sequence). Trimming cost V 3 bases and J 6 bases; bases outside gene matches: 6. CDR3 coding DNA: TGTGCCAGCAGCTTCCGGGACAGAGTTGATACGCAGTATTTT. It specifies CASSFRDRVDTQYF.

V gene TRBV7-2 combines with J gene TRBJ2-3; 9 nucleotides align to TRBD2. This CDR3 has 16 amino acids. After removal of 5 bases from V and 0 bases from J, the junction contained 6 bases not matched to a gene. CDR1 is SGHTA, CDR2 FQGNSA, per germline. CDR3 region: CASSLKRGASTDTQYF. As DNA, the CDR3 is TGTGCCAGCAGCCTTAAGCGGGGGGCTAGCACAGATACGCAGTATTTT.

The chain links TRBV7-9 to TRBJ2-6; D unresolved. The germline CDR1 and CDR2 sequences are SEHNR and FQNEAQ (reference sequence). Trimming pared 1 base from V and 3 bases from J, leaving 7 bases between. The CDR3 covers 15 residues. The CDR3 sequence: CASSLGSFGANVLTF. In nucleotides, the CDR3 is TGTGCCAGCAGCTTAGGGAGCTTTGGGGCCAACGTCCTGACTTTC. The full variable domain, with the rest looked up from reference TRBV7-9 and TRBJ2-6, is DTGVSQNPRHKITKRGQNVTFRCDPISEHNRLYWYRQTLGQGPEFLTYFQNEAQLEKSRLLSDRFSAERPKGSFSTLEIQRTEQGDSAMYLCASSLGSFGANVLTFGAGSRLTVL.